What follows is one T cell receptor beta chain and its context. Produced via immunoSEQ multiplex PCR; TCRdb's table is partial and in-frame only. The sample holds 110,000 or so clones, 55% to 80% seen once. This CDR3 has 14 residues. The germline V and J ends were trimmed by 4 bases and 3 bases, with 13 bases remaining between them. CDR1 and CDR2 from the germline V gene are MGHDK and SYGVNS. These data originate in a study of shared clonotypes between healthy human individuals. Sequenced material: memory CD8+ T cells sorted from blood. Subset noted: CD45RO+ cells pooled with CCR7-negative TemRA cells. This clonotype was sampled from a woman aged 30 to 39 in good health. The chain links TRBV25-1 to TRBJ2-7; D unclear. This CDR3 is CASSAKAGDYEQYF. Written as DNA, the CDR3 is TGTGCCAGCAGTGCAAAGGCTGGGGACTACGAGCAGTACTTC.